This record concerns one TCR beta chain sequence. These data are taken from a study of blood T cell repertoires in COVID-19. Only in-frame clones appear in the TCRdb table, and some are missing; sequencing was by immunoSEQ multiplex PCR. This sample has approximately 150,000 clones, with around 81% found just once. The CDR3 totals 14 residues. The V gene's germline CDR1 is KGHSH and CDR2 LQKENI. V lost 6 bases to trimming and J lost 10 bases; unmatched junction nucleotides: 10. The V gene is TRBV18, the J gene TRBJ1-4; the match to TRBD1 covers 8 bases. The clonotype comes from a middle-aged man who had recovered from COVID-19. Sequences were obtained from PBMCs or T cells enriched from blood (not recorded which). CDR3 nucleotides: TGTGCCAGCTCTTCCGGGGACAGGAAAGGAAAACTGTTTTTT. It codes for CASSSGDRKGKLFF. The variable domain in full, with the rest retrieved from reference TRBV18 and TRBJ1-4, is NAGVMQNPRHLVRRRGQEARLRCSPMKGHSHVYWYRQLPEEGLKFMVYLQKENIIDESGMPKERFSAEFPKEGPSILRIQQVVRGDSAAYFCASSSGDRKGKLFFGSGTQLSVL.